This T cell receptor (beta chain) was sequenced during a study of blood T cell repertoires in COVID-19. Self-reported history from a screening survey and questionnaire set each donor's cohort. With 1 base clipped from V and 6 bases from J, the junction kept 10 bases outside the gene matches. Germline assignment: CDR1 SGHVS and CDR2 FNYEAQ. This CDR3 has 18 residues. Original handling: How many nucleated cells were present was estimated from reference gene primer amplification. Clones were read by immunoSEQ multiplex PCR, and TCRdb kept only the in-frame ones, dropping some. V, J and clone size are those of that table, while D and trimming were read from the DNA. The repertoire includes 150,000 to 200,000 clones, over 75% of them detected once, and about 6% sits in the top ten.

V gene TRBV7-6 combines with J gene TRBJ2-1; TRBD2 aligns across 12 bases. The sequence came from a woman aged 40 to 55 with acute COVID-19. Sequenced material: PBMCs or T cells enriched from blood (not recorded which). The CDR3 DNA is TGTGCCAGCAGCTTAGTTGCGTTCGGACTAGCGGGAAGCAATGAGCAGTTCTTC. As protein: CASSLVAFGLAGSNEQFF.